This T cell receptor beta chain came from a study of blood T cells in healthy people across ages. A sample-barcoded 5' primer and a J-beta primer mix were used in a second PCR of about 7 to 12 cycles. TCRdb re-called the 5' RACE reads with MiXCR, one entry per CDR3 protein. The table has 450,000 to 600,000 distinct CDR3 sequences, about 25% seen once. The same sample was also used in a study of T cells of mothers and their children.

This TCR came from a boy aged 2-15 years in good health. The source material was blood.

DNA of the CDR3: TGTGCCGCAAAAGCAGCGGCCGTAGGGGATACGCAGTATTTT. Protein: CAAKAAAVGDTQYF. V and J are TRBV10-3 and TRBJ2-3; maybe TRBD2 (5 bases). Looked up from germline, CDR1 is ENHRY and CDR2 is SYGVKD. V dropped 11 bases and J dropped 6 bases, with 21 bases sitting between them. The CDR3 is made up of 14 amino acids.